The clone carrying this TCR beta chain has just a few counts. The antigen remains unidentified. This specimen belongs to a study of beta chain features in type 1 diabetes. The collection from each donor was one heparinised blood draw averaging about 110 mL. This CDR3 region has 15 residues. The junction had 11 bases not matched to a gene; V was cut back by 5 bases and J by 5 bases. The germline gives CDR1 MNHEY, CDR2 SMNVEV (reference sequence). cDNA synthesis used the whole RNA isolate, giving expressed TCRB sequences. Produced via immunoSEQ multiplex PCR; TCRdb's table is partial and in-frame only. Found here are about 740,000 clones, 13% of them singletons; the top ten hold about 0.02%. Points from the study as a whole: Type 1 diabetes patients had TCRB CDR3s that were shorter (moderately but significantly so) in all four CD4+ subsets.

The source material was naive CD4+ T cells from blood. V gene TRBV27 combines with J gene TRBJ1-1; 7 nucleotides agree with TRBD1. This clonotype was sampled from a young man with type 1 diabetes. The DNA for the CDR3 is TGTGCCAGCAGTCGCCTGGGACAGTGGGGGACTGAAGCTTTCTTT. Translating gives CASSRLGQWGTEAFF.